This is a list of T cell receptor beta chains from one sample in a study of T-cell reconstitution after alpha-beta-depleted transplantation in children. MiXCR was run by TCRdb on the PCR reads, yielding one entry per CDR3 protein. The data hold some 6,900 distinct CDR3 sequences, with more than 5% observed a single time. Specimen: PBMCs, mostly from graft donor cells, collected 180 days after TCRalphabeta/CD19-depleted stem cell transplant. These receptors all stem from a child younger than two who had a stem cell transplant for acute myeloid leukemia, so the T cells may come from the graft donor. CDR3s include the opening cysteine and the closing phenylalanine or tryptophan. Fields, in order: J gene, V gene, clone size, CDR3 protein. Only some rows state a clone size, as once, few, many or a class for expanded clones.

TRBJ1-6	TRBV4-1	many	CASSQDTGRNSPLHF
TRBJ1-2	TRBV20-1	many	CSARLAGATSGYTF
TRBJ2-7	TRBV12-3/TRBV12-4	many	CASTALAGGSYEQYF
TRBJ1-5	TRBV25-1	many	CASSENRDQPQHF
TRBJ2-1	TRBV2	many	CASRGTDNEQFF
TRBJ2-3	TRBV28	many	CASSSPLAGASTDTQYF
TRBJ1-1	TRBV20-1	NA	CSARDGGTTEAFF
TRBJ2-1	TRBV7-9	NA	CAGETSGTSYNEQFF
TRBJ2-5	TRBV7-2	many	CASSFRREGLLETQYF
TRBJ2-1	TRBV3-1	many	CASSGDTLAAKYNEQFF
TRBJ2-3	TRBV3-1	many	CASSQEEGGGTDTQYF
TRBJ1-5	TRBV6-5	many	CASSYGRGGRGQPQHF
TRBJ2-7	TRBV3-1	many	CASSHGLPTYEQYF
TRBJ2-7	TRBV10-1	medium-sized	CASSESIESSLPYEQYF
TRBJ2-5	TRBV29-1	medium-sized	CSVSGSGRETQYF
TRBJ2-7	TRBV9	many	CASSQSTTYEQYF
TRBJ2-5	TRBV6-5	many	CASSYGTPELGETQYF
TRBJ2-7	TRBV28	many	CASSPSGTGTHEQYF
TRBJ2-2	TRBV28	medium-sized	CASSRDLWGGELFF
TRBJ2-7	TRBV12-3/TRBV12-4	many	CASSTQGGPYEQYF
TRBJ2-1	TRBV11-3	many	CASSLGTGGYNEQFF
TRBJ2-2	TRBV7-8	many	CASSLPGGLAGGVGELFF
TRBJ1-1	TRBV10-3	many	CAISRDRAANTEAFF
TRBJ2-3	TRBV6-6	many	CASSLDGQGGDTQYF
TRBJ2-1	TRBV11-2	many	CASSLLALDNEQFF
TRBJ1-2	TRBV7-2	many	CASSQRGAFGGYTF
TRBJ1-1	TRBV28	many	CASSGQPVFTEAFF
TRBJ2-7	TRBV7-4	NA	CASLLAQDSRNYEQYF
TRBJ2-5	TRBV7-9	medium-sized	CASSSTSGVAGGETQYF
TRBJ2-3	TRBV5-4	many	CASSWRTDTQYF
TRBJ1-1	TRBV29-1	many	CSAPAYSSNTEAFF
TRBJ2-3	TRBV6-5	many	CASSPGPGIYTQYF
TRBJ2-2	TRBV27	many	CASKGTGVNTGELFF
TRBJ1-5	TRBV7-9	few	CASSPTGRNQPQHF
TRBJ1-5	TRBV6-1	many	CASSEGTGVYSNQPQHF
TRBJ2-5	TRBV7-9	many	CASSPGGWYQETQYF
TRBJ2-1	TRBV2	many	CASSPSLTARGEQFF
TRBJ1-5	TRBV20-1	many	CSAVQTNSNQPQHF
TRBJ2-7	TRBV15	many	CATSSEPEGSYEQYF
TRBJ2-1	TRBV18	many	CASSPRLARALYNEQFF
TRBJ2-3	TRBV15	many	CATSRAKGGEGTDTQYF
TRBJ2-3	TRBV2	many	CASSELASRGGTQYF
TRBJ2-1	TRBV7-2	many	CASSLSATNNNEQFF
TRBJ1-1	TRBV3-1	NA	CASCQQVPGTEAFF
TRBJ2-7	TRBV6-5	many	CASSPDRVRYEQYF
TRBJ2-7	TRBV3-1	NA	CASCRKVNGVYEQYF
TRBJ2-1	TRBV19	many	CASSMRLVHEQFF
TRBJ2-2	TRBV19	many	CASGTSGISGELFF
TRBJ2-3	TRBV10-2	many	CASRPGLAGGPSDTQYF
TRBJ2-5	TRBV3-1	medium-sized	CASSPGTSWGETQYF
TRBJ2-7	TRBV5-1	many	CASSLGQAFSYEQYF
TRBJ2-7	TRBV28	many	CASRETRKAEQYF
TRBJ2-1	TRBV28	large	CASSQNGLAGEHEQFF